This passage covers 32 T cell receptor beta chains from one sample sequenced in a study of shared clonotypes between healthy human individuals. Sequenced by immunoSEQ multiplex PCR; TCRdb stores in-frame clones only, minus some. Of millions of clones listed, roughly 94% were seen once; the top ten hold 0.1% to 0.15%. The specimen was naive CD4+ T cells sorted from blood. The subset was: CD45RA+ positively selected. These receptors came from a young man in good health.

The count of this clone is one. This sample includes further DNA sequences coding for the same CDR3. The chain has TRBV27 and TRBJ2-5; 8 bases fit TRBD1. This CDR3 is 14 amino acids long. Trimming at V came to 5 bases and at J to 2 bases, leaving 4 bases not matched to a gene. The V gene's germline CDR1 is MNHEY and CDR2 SMNVEV (reference sequence). The CDR3 loop reads CASSPRGLQETQYF. CDR3 in DNA: TGTGCCAGCAGTCCCAGGGGGCTACAAGAGACCCAGTACTTC.

This clone was observed at least ten times. V and J are TRBV11-2 and TRBJ1-1, with TRBD1 as a possible D gene (6 bases). This CDR3 comprises 14 residues. The V gene's germline CDR1 is SGHAT and CDR2 FQNNGV. The V end lost 3 bases, the J end lost 5 bases, and 13 bases lay between the germline ends. The CDR3 loop reads CASSFVQGRTEAFF. CDR3 sequence (DNA): TGTGCCAGCAGCTTCGTACAGGGACGAACTGAAGCTTTCTTT.

The chain joins TRBV10-3 to TRBJ1-2; D remains unclear. Germline V CDR1 and CDR2: ENHRY, SYGVKD. The CDR3 totals 15 residues. Trimming stripped 0 bases from V and 0 bases from J, with 8 bases between. The CDR3 is CAISESAVPNYGYTF. The CDR3 DNA reads TGTGCCATCAGTGAGTCAGCGGTTCCTAACTATGGCTACACCTTC.

The V and J genes are TRBV6-6 and TRBJ2-7; tentative D call: TRBD2 (5 bases). The CDR3 spans 15 residues. Germline V gene lookup returns CDR1 MNHNY and CDR2 SVGAGI (reference sequence). The V and J ends lost 4 bases and 3 bases respectively, with 16 bases between them. CDR3 residues: CASSLPGTRIYEQYF. CDR3 in DNA: TGTGCCAGCAGTTTACCGGGAACTCGGATCTACGAGCAGTACTTC.

A remark on this clone: Other DNA sequences within the sample encode an identical CDR3. The chain is built from TRBV7-9 and TRBJ2-5; either TRBD1 or TRBD2 may fit D (6 bases each). Trimming shortened V by 1 base and J by 5 bases, and 11 bases separated the two germline ends. This CDR3 spans 14 amino acids. Per the germline V gene, CDR1 is SEHNR and CDR2 is FQNEAQ (reference sequence). CDR3 DNA: TGTGCCAGCAGCTTAGTCGGGGGCCGGGAGACCCAGTACTTC. It yields the protein CASSLVGGRETQYF.

CDR3 sequence reads: CASPEGSNNEQFF. The CDR3 DNA reads TGCGCCAGCCCGGAGGGATCCAACAATGAGCAGTTCTTC. This rearrangement joins TRBV5-1 to TRBJ2-1; tentative D call: TRBD2 (6 bases). The germline V gene encodes CDR1 SGHRS and CDR2 YFSETQ. The germline V and J ends were trimmed by 7 bases and 5 bases, with 13 bases remaining between them. The CDR3 totals 13 residues.

In regard to this clone: Within the sample, other DNA sequences also encode this same CDR3. V and J are TRBV11-2 and TRBJ2-5, with D perhaps matching TRBD2 (5 bases). Germline loops: CDR1 SGHAT, CDR2 FQNNGV. Trimming left V 1 base short and J 1 base short, with 7 bases between. The CDR3 is 14 residues long. This chain's CDR3 is CASSLVGGQETQYF. The DNA of the CDR3 is TGTGCCAGCAGCTTAGTAGGAGGCCAAGAGACCCAGTACTTC.

The chain recombines TRBV27 with TRBJ1-2; TRBD1 matches at 9 bases. The junction had 9 bases not matched to a gene; V was cut back by 5 bases and J by 8 bases. Germline V gene lookup returns CDR1 MNHEY and CDR2 SMNVEV (reference sequence). The CDR3 totals 14 residues. For the CDR3, the DNA is TGTGCCAGCAGTCTTGGGACAGGGAGATTGGGCTACACCTTC. Encoded protein: CASSLGTGRLGYTF.

This chain uses TRBV6-1 with TRBJ1-5; possibly TRBD1 for D (5 bases). CDR1 is MNHNS, CDR2 SASEGT, per germline. This CDR3 has 14 amino acids. The ends were cut back, 4 bases at V and 5 bases at J, with 12 bases in the middle. The CDR3 protein is CASSGQGVDQPQHF. CDR3 nucleotides: TGTGCCAGCAGTGGCCAGGGAGTGGATCAGCCCCAGCATTTT.

V gene TRBV5-1 combines with J gene TRBJ1-4; D gene ambiguous. Trimming removed 0 bases at V and 4 bases at J, with 7 bases between. Germline CDR1 SGHRS, CDR2 YFSETQ. There are 14 residues in the CDR3. For the CDR3, the DNA is TGCGCCAGCAGCTTGGGCAATGATAATGAAAAACTGTTTTTT. Amino acid sequence: CASSLGNDNEKLFF.

With regard to this clone: The sample carries other DNA sequences with the same CDR3. V usage is TRBV9 and J usage is TRBJ2-3; 9 bases agree with TRBD2. Trimming cost V 0 bases and J 1 base; bases outside gene matches: 0. Germline assignment: CDR1 SGDLS and CDR2 YYNGEE. The CDR3 totals 15 residues. CDR3 DNA: TGTGCCAGCAGCGTAGTAGCGGGGGGCACAGATACGCAGTATTTT. As protein: CASSVVAGGTDTQYF.

This chain uses TRBV5-1 with TRBJ1-2; possibly TRBD1 for D (5 bases). This CDR3 contains 15 residues. Germline V lookup: CDR1 SGHRS, CDR2 YFSETQ. V shed 0 bases and J shed 5 bases, with 14 bases lying between them. CDR3 coding DNA: TGCGCCAGCAGCTTGGAACTGCAGGGTGGATATGGCTACACCTTC. The encoded protein is CASSLELQGGYGYTF. The full variable domain, its missing parts supplied by reference TRBV5-1 and TRBJ1-2, is KAGVTQTPRYLIKTRGQQVTLSCSPISGHRSVSWYQQTPGQGLQFLFEYFSETQRNKGNFPGRFSGRQFSNSRSEMNVSTLELGDSALYLCASSLELQGGYGYTFGSGTRLTVV.

The gene calls are TRBV30 and TRBJ2-2; 10 nucleotides align to TRBD2. The germline CDR1 and CDR2 sequences are GTSNPN and SVGIG (reference sequence). The ends lost 2 bases at V and 9 bases at J; junction bases unmatched: 6. CDR3 length: 14 amino acids. This CDR3 reads CAWSRTSGVRELFF. DNA for the CDR3: TGTGCCTGGAGTCGGACTAGCGGAGTGAGGGAGCTGTTTTTT.

V is TRBV2 and J is TRBJ1-5; D is ambiguous. Trimming stripped 4 bases from V and 6 bases from J, with 10 bases between. The CDR3 sequence is 13 residues long. Germline V gene sequence: CDR1 SNHLY, CDR2 FYNNEI. The CDR3 reads CASSAGLSQPQHF. DNA for the CDR3: TGTGCCAGCAGTGCGGGGTTAAGTCAGCCCCAGCATTTT.

The chain recombines TRBV7-2 with TRBJ1-5; possible D gene TRBD1, 6 bases. The CDR3 extends over 13 amino acids. CDR1 SGHTA and CDR2 FQGNSA come from the germline V gene. V dropped 2 bases and J dropped 7 bases, with 9 bases sitting between them. The CDR3, as DNA: TGTGCCAGCAGCTTAACAGGGACGCAGCCCCAGCATTTT. Translation gives CASSLTGTQPQHF.

The chain recombines TRBV6-1 with TRBJ1-5, with 8 nucleotides matching TRBD1. The germline gives CDR1 MNHNS, CDR2 SASEGT. The CDR3 consists of 15 residues. Trimming removed 5 bases from V and 3 bases from J; junction bases left unmatched: 6. CDR3 amino acids: CASSPGQGTNQPQHF. The CDR3 nucleotides are TGTGCCAGCAGTCCCGGACAGGGCACCAATCAGCCCCAGCATTTT.

CDR3: CASSSDRRGQPQHF. The CDR3 DNA sequence: TGTGCCAGCAGTTCGGACAGGAGGGGACAGCCCCAGCATTTT. This rearrangement joins TRBV6-5 to TRBJ1-5; 7 bases fit TRBD1. Trimming removed 4 bases from V and 7 bases from J; junction bases left unmatched: 7. The CDR3 runs to 14 residues. Germline V CDR1 and CDR2: MNHEY, SVGAGI.

V is TRBV5-4 and J is TRBJ1-1, with 8 nucleotides matching TRBD1. Germline V gives CDR1 SGHNT, CDR2 YYREEE (reference sequence). With V trimmed by 3 bases and J by 2 bases, 3 bases remained unmatched. CDR3 length: 14 amino acids. This CDR3 reads CASSYGQGNTEAFF. As DNA, the CDR3 is TGTGCCAGCAGCTACGGACAGGGAAACACTGAAGCTTTCTTT.

The V and J genes are TRBV2 and TRBJ2-2, with D possibly being TRBD1 (6 bases). The V end was cut by 7 bases, the J end by 7 bases, with 19 bases between. Germline CDR1 SNHLY, CDR2 FYNNEI. The CDR3 is 15 residues long. The CDR3 nucleotides are TGTGCCAGCATGCAGGGGTCCAGGGTAGGCGGGGAGCTGTTTTTT. This gives the protein CASMQGSRVGGELFF.

V gene TRBV21-1 combines with J gene TRBJ1-6. TRBV21-1 is shown as a pseudogene. CDR3 length: 16 amino acids. CDR3 in amino acids: CASSQRAGAINSPLHF. The CDR3 nucleotides are TGTGCCAGCAGTCAAAGGGCCGGGGCGATAAATTCACCCCTCCACTTT.

To note about this clone: Possible read error: a much larger clone is one base away. The chain has TRBV7-2 and TRBJ1-1; TRBD1 matches 9 bases. This CDR3 contains 13 residues. Per the germline V gene, CDR1 is SGHTA and CDR2 is FQGNSA. The junction had 0 bases not matched to a gene; V was cut back by 6 bases and J by 1 base. In nucleotides, the CDR3 is TGTGCCAGCAGGGGACAGGGGAACACTGAAGCTTTCTTT. Translating it yields CASRGQGNTEAFF.

About this clone: The same CDR3 can be traced to other DNA sequences in this sample. V and J are TRBV4-3 and TRBJ2-7, with 11 bases that match TRBD2. This CDR3 spans 15 amino acids. V lost 4 bases and J lost 0; bases outside the gene matches: 2. CDR1 LGHNA and CDR2 YSLEER come from the germline V gene. In DNA, the CDR3 is TGCGCCAGCAGCCTGGGGACTAGCGGCTCCTACGAGCAGTACTTC. It encodes CASSLGTSGSYEQYF.

The chain combines TRBV5-1 with TRBJ1-6; D is perhaps TRBD1 (5 bases). From germline, CDR1 is SGHRS and CDR2 YFSETQ. Trimming shortened V by 0 bases and J by 7 bases, and 11 bases separated the two germline ends. CDR3 size: 15 residues. CDR3 amino acids: CASSLAWGNNSPLHF. The CDR3 DNA follows: TGCGCCAGCAGCTTGGCATGGGGGAACAATTCACCCCTCCACTTT.

The gene calls are TRBV27 and TRBJ2-7; D uncertain. Trimming stripped 4 bases from V and 6 bases from J, with 10 bases between. Germline V gene sequence: CDR1 MNHEY, CDR2 SMNVEV (reference sequence). The length of the CDR3 is 12 residues. The CDR3 sequence: CASSSIGSEQYF. The CDR3 nucleotides read TGTGCCAGCAGTTCTATTGGCAGCGAGCAGTACTTC.

The V gene is TRBV6-5, the J gene TRBJ2-5, with 7 bases lining up with TRBD1. Germline V gene sequence: CDR1 MNHEY, CDR2 SVGAGI. V lost 4 bases and J lost 4; bases outside the gene matches: 3. The CDR3 has 13 amino acids. CDR3 in amino acids: CASSSTGVETQYF. The CDR3 coding sequence is TGTGCCAGCAGTTCCACAGGGGTAGAGACCCAGTACTTC.

The V and J genes are TRBV2 and TRBJ2-2; TRBD2 matches 7 bases. Per the germline V gene, CDR1 is SNHLY and CDR2 is FYNNEI. Trimming cost V 5 bases and J 4 bases; bases outside gene matches: 7. This CDR3 is 15 amino acids long. This CDR3 is CASSFQGGSTGELFF. The CDR3 DNA sequence: TGTGCCAGCAGTTTTCAGGGCGGGAGCACCGGGGAGCTGTTTTTT.

V and J are TRBV7-2 and TRBJ1-6, with TRBD1 matching over 7 bases. Trimming removed 0 bases from V and 7 bases from J; junction bases left unmatched: 6. CDR1 and CDR2 (germline): SGHTA, FQGNSA. CDR3 size: 16 residues. The DNA for the CDR3 is TGTGCCAGCAGCTTAGCCCCTACAGGGGTGAATTCACCCCTCCACTTT. This gives the protein CASSLAPTGVNSPLHF.

V usage is TRBV5-4 and J usage is TRBJ2-7; 11 bases match TRBD2. V was pared by 1 base and J by 5 bases, with 5 bases of the junction left unmatched. Germline loops: CDR1 SGHNT, CDR2 YYREEE (reference sequence). The CDR3 consists of 15 residues. The CDR3 reads CASSLTSGSPNEQYF. CDR3 DNA sequence: TGTGCCAGCAGCTTGACTAGCGGGAGTCCCAACGAGCAGTACTTC.

V usage is TRBV11-3 and J usage is TRBJ2-1; TRBD2 matches at 12 bases. The CDR3 runs 15 residues. Germline trimming cut 5 bases from V and 5 bases from J; bases unmatched to any gene: 4. Germline CDR1 and CDR2: SGHNT and YENEEA. In DNA form, the CDR3 reads TGTGCCAGCAGCAATCGGACTAGCGGGAACAATGAGCAGTTCTTC. This gives the protein CASSNRTSGNNEQFF.

This clone appeared once. The chain has TRBV19 and TRBJ2-7; 8 bases match TRBD2. The CDR3 covers 13 residues. J was trimmed by 3 bases and V by 6 bases; bases with no gene match: 4. Germline V gives CDR1 LNHDA, CDR2 SQIVND (reference sequence). The chain's CDR3 is CASRAGTSYEQYF. The CDR3 bases are TGTGCCAGTAGAGCCGGGACTAGCTACGAGCAGTACTTC.

In its sample, this clone was seen once. The J gene is TRBJ2-7, the V gene TRBV5-1; possibly TRBD1 for D (5 bases). The CDR3 is made up of 17 amino acids. CDR1 and CDR2 (germline): SGHRS, YFSETQ. The V end was cut by 2 bases, the J end by 4 bases, with 22 bases between. The CDR3 here is CASSLGHSRGRSYEQYF. Here the CDR3 DNA reads TGCGCCAGCAGCTTAGGTCATTCAAGGGGTCGATCTTACGAGCAGTACTTC.

The chain employs TRBV28 and TRBJ1-1; tentative D call: TRBD1 (5 bases). Germline CDR1 reads MDHEN; CDR2 reads SYDVKM. The CDR3 loop spans 15 amino acids. Trimming took off 10 bases at V and 4 bases at J, with 22 bases between the two ends. The CDR3 reads CAIGSTGDLFTEAFF. Written as DNA, the CDR3 is TGTGCCATCGGATCCACGGGGGACCTTTTCACTGAAGCTTTCTTT. The whole variable domain, filled in from reference TRBV28 and TRBJ1-1, reads DVKVTQSSRYLVKRTGEKVFLECVQDMDHENMFWYRQDPGLGLRLIYFSYDVKMKEKGDIPEGYSVSREKKERFSLILESASTNQTSMYLCAIGSTGDLFTEAFFGQGTRLTVV.